Following are 21 T cell receptor beta chains from one sample sequenced in a study of graft-versus-host responses after intestinal transplantation. The table came from immunoSEQ multiplex PCR; TCRdb's copy has only in-frame clones and leaves some out. The repertoire includes more than 50,000 clones, around 91% of them detected once, and about 2.9% sits in the top ten. The sample in question was PBMCs, obtained 118 days after intestinal transplantation. These receptors all come from a human patient who received an intestinal transplant, so some T cells may come from the graft donor.

The V call is TRBV5-1, the J call TRBJ2-7; 9 bases align to TRBD1. The length of the CDR3 is 13 residues. CDR1 SGHRS and CDR2 YFSETQ come from the germline V gene. Trimming cost V 5 bases and J 5 bases; bases outside gene matches: 5. The CDR3 loop reads CASREQGADEQYF. CDR3 nucleotides: TGCGCCAGCAGGGAACAGGGGGCAGACGAGCAGTACTTC.

The gene calls are TRBV19 and TRBJ1-1; D not resolved. Trimming pared 4 bases from V and 5 bases from J, leaving 8 bases between. The germline CDR1 and CDR2 sequences are LNHDA and SQIVND (reference sequence). The CDR3 totals 12 residues. This CDR3 reads CASSNWGTEAFF. In DNA form, the CDR3 reads TGTGCCAGTAGTAATTGGGGAACTGAAGCTTTCTTT.

This rearrangement joins TRBV23-1 to TRBJ1-5, with a tentative D call TRBD1 (5 bases). TRBV23-1 is placed among ORFs of uncertain function. V was cut by 8 bases and J by 3 bases, with 23 bases left in between. This CDR3 comprises 17 residues. The CDR3 DNA reads as TGCGCCAGCCCCCCGGGGGAGACGCGCCGGAACAATCAGCCCCAGCATTTT. This encodes CASPPGETRRNNQPQHF.

V usage is TRBV28 and J usage is TRBJ2-7, with a weak D call TRBD2 (5 bases). V was cut by 5 bases and J by 4 bases, with 18 bases left in between. Germline V gene sequence: CDR1 MDHEN, CDR2 SYDVKM. The CDR3 loop spans 15 amino acids. CDR3: CASSLYEEDLYEQYF. For the CDR3, the DNA is TGTGCCAGCAGTCTCTACGAGGAGGACCTTTACGAGCAGTACTTC.

This clone has only a few counts. J is TRBJ2-2 and V is TRBV9; TRBD2 aligns across 9 bases. J lost 0 bases, V lost 2 bases, and 5 bases had no gene match. The CDR3 covers 17 residues. CDR1 is SGDLS and CDR2 is YYNGEE in the germline V gene. CDR3 DNA sequence: TGTGCCAGCAGCGTGAAGCGGGGGGCGCCGAACACCGGGGAGCTGTTTTTT. Translating gives CASSVKRGAPNTGELFF.

The CDR3 loop is CSVSGDNTGELFF. In DNA form, the CDR3 reads TGCAGCGTATCAGGAGATAACACCGGGGAGCTGTTTTTT. V and J are TRBV29-1 and TRBJ2-2, with D uncertain. The CDR3 spans 13 residues. Germline V gives CDR1 SQVTM, CDR2 ANQGSEA. Trimming cost V 6 bases and J 2 bases, with 10 bases left between them.

The chain combines TRBV4-1 with TRBJ2-3; 13 bases line up with TRBD2. CDR1 and CDR2 (germline): MGHRA, YSYEKL. The CDR3 extends over 16 amino acids. V lost 3 bases and J lost 4; bases outside the gene matches: 4. The CDR3 DNA reads TGCGCCAGCAGCCAGCAGACTAGCGGGGGGTCAGATACGCAGTATTTT. This sequence encodes CASSQQTSGGSDTQYF.

There are a few counts of this clone. The chain joins TRBV7-9 to TRBJ2-7, with D perhaps matching TRBD1 or TRBD2 (5 bases each). Per germline, CDR1 SEHNR and CDR2 FQNEAQ (reference sequence). Trimming pared 5 bases from V and 5 bases from J, leaving 13 bases between. The CDR3 totals 13 residues. The CDR3 DNA follows: TGTGCCAGCAGCAAGGGACGGTGGGACGAGCAGTACTTC. Translating gives CASSKGRWDEQYF.

This sequence joins TRBV21-1 and TRBJ2-7; the table's D gene call, TRBD2, was not cross checked with the DNA. TRBV21-1 is noted as a pseudogene. The CDR3 runs to 15 residues. CDR3 nucleotide sequence: TGTGCCAGTCGTCTCCACCACGGGGGGGACTACGAGCAGTACTTC. This codes for CASRLHHGGDYEQYF.

The chain uses TRBV28 and TRBJ2-7; 11 bases align to TRBD2. V shed 6 bases, J shed 4 bases, and the junction held 5 bases outside the gene matches. Per germline, CDR1 MDHEN and CDR2 SYDVKM. The CDR3 consists of 14 residues. The DNA for the CDR3 is TGTGCCAGCAGAGATCTAGCGGGAGGATACGAGCAGTACTTC. It specifies CASRDLAGGYEQYF.

The chain recombines TRBV7-3 with TRBJ2-2; unclear D gene. The CDR3 totals 14 residues. Trimming took 5 bases from V and 2 from J, leaving 9 bases between them. Germline V gives CDR1 SGHTA, CDR2 FQGTGA. For the CDR3, the DNA is TGTGCCAGCAGCCCCCTTGTTAACACCGGGGAGCTGTTTTTT. This codes for CASSPLVNTGELFF.

V and J are TRBV7-9 and TRBJ2-6; D might be TRBD1 or TRBD2, each matching 5 bases. This CDR3 is built from 15 residues. CDR1 SEHNR and CDR2 FQNEAQ come from the germline V gene (reference sequence). Between the trimmed V and J ends, which lost 3 bases and 4 bases, there was a span of 10 bases. The CDR3 loop reads CASSFPGLGANVLTF. The CDR3 DNA follows: TGTGCCAGCAGCTTCCCGGGGCTCGGGGCCAACGTCCTGACTTTC.

The rearrangement joins TRBV15 to TRBJ2-7; D may match TRBD1 or TRBD2 (5 bases each). Germline V CDR1 and CDR2: LNHNV, YYDKDF (reference sequence). Between the trimmed V and J ends, which lost 1 base and 3 bases, there was a span of 10 bases. This CDR3 spans 14 amino acids. The CDR3 loop reads CATSRGGLLYEQYF. The CDR3 DNA follows: TGTGCCACCAGCAGAGGGGGGTTGCTCTACGAGCAGTACTTC. Variable domain in full (rest from reference TRBV15 and TRBJ2-7): DAMVIQNPRYQVTQFGKPVTLSCSQTLNHNVMYWYQQKSSQAPKLLFHYYDKDFNNEADTPDNFQSRRPNTSFCFLDIRSPGLGDTAMYLCATSRGGLLYEQYFGPGTRLTVT.

This clone has more than one count but fewer than ten. J is TRBJ2-1 and V is TRBV4-3, with 7 nucleotides matching TRBD2. From germline, CDR1 is LGHNA and CDR2 YSLEER. CDR3 size: 16 residues. V lost 0 bases to trimming and J lost 2 bases; unmatched junction nucleotides: 4. CDR3 nucleotide sequence: TGCGCCAGCAGCCAAGATCAGGGAGGGACCTACAATGAGCAGTTCTTC. Amino acids: CASSQDQGGTYNEQFF.

This clone has only one observation. This chain links TRBV27 with TRBJ2-7; D unclear. The V gene lost 0 bases and the J gene lost 3 bases, with 9 bases spanning the gap. The CDR3 totals 14 residues. From germline, CDR1 is MNHEY and CDR2 SMNVEV (reference sequence). CDR3 protein: CASSLSRLFYEQYF. CDR3 nucleotide sequence: TGTGCCAGCAGTTTATCTCGACTGTTCTACGAGCAGTACTTC.

The chain is built from TRBV7-9 and TRBJ2-1, with no clear D. CDR3 size: 8 residues. Germline V gene lookup returns CDR1 SEHNR and CDR2 FQNEAQ (reference sequence). Trimming removed 5 bases at V and 11 bases at J, with 1 base between. The DNA of the CDR3 is TGTGCCAGCAGCCAGCAGTTCTTC. This gives the protein CASSQQFF.

This sequence joins TRBV5-1 and TRBJ1-4; 8 positions agree with TRBD1. The CDR3 totals 15 residues. The J segment lost 4 bases and the V segment lost 0 bases, leaving 2 bases of the junction unmatched. In germline, CDR1 is SGHRS, CDR2 YFSETQ. CDR3 in amino acids: CASSLAGGGNEKLFF. The CDR3 DNA is TGCGCCAGCAGCTTGGCAGGGGGCGGTAATGAAAAACTGTTTTTT.

V is TRBV19 and J is TRBJ1-3; D ambiguous. Germline V gene sequence: CDR1 LNHDA, CDR2 SQIVND (reference sequence). Trimming cost V 7 bases and J 0 bases, with 19 bases left between them. This CDR3 region has 17 residues. The CDR3 reads CASTIMAHYSSGNTIYF. In DNA, the CDR3 is TGTGCCAGTACCATTATGGCACACTACAGCTCTGGAAACACCATATATTTT. Full variable domain (rest looked up from reference TRBV19 and TRBJ1-3): DGGITQSPKYLFRKEGQNVTLSCEQNLNHDAMYWYRQDPGQGLRLIYYSQIVNDFQKGDIAEGYSVSREKKESFPLTVTSAQKNPTAFYLCASTIMAHYSSGNTIYFGEGSWLTVV.

The J gene is TRBJ2-1, the V gene TRBV5-4; a weak D match, TRBD2 (6 bases). V was shortened by 4 bases and J by 4 bases, with 18 bases between the two germline ends. The CDR3 sequence is 16 residues long. CDR1 SGHNT and CDR2 YYREEE come from the germline V gene (reference sequence). CDR3 in DNA: TGTGCCAGCAGCCCGAGGACGGGGGAGCCTTACAATGAGCAGTTCTTC. Protein product: CASSPRTGEPYNEQFF.

The CDR3 DNA sequence: TGTGCCAGCAGCCCCGGGGCAGCCCGTAATGAAAAACTGTTTTTT. Protein sequence: CASSPGAARNEKLFF. The chain couples TRBV7-9 to TRBJ1-4; maybe TRBD1 (5 bases). The germline V gene has CDR1 SEHNR and CDR2 FQNEAQ (reference sequence). V was shortened by 5 bases and J by 4 bases, with 14 bases between the two germline ends. This CDR3 has 15 amino acids.

The chain recombines TRBV19 with TRBJ2-7; 9 bases are a match to TRBD2. The V gene's germline CDR1 is LNHDA and CDR2 SQIVND (reference sequence). This CDR3 has 16 amino acids. With 7 bases clipped from V and 5 bases from J, the junction kept 15 bases outside the gene matches. CDR3 coding DNA: TGTGCCAGTAATCCAAAAGGGGCGGGAGGGCGGAACGAGCAGTACTTC. It is translated as CASNPKGAGGRNEQYF. The whole variable domain, remainder taken from reference TRBV19 and TRBJ2-7, is DGGITQSPKYLFRKEGQNVTLSCEQNLNHDAMYWYRQDPGQGLRLIYYSQIVNDFQKGDIAEGYSVSREKKESFPLTVTSAQKNPTAFYLCASNPKGAGGRNEQYFGPGTRLTVT.